This T cell receptor beta chain was sequenced for a study of cytomegalovirus exposure and HLA in healthy donors. Vbeta (60) and Jbeta (13) primers were used in the PCR. The protocol was immunoSEQ multiplex PCR, while the TCRdb copy is restricted to in-frame clones and leaves out a portion. The table records some 120,000 clones, 78% of them present only once. With 2 bases removed from V and 4 bases from J, the gap between germline ends came to 11 bases. Germline lookup yields CDR1 LNHNV and CDR2 YYDKDF (reference sequence). CDR3 size: 14 residues. The V gene is TRBV15, the J gene TRBJ2-5; perhaps TRBD1 as D (5 bases). The sequence came from a man under 40 in good health and CMV-seropositive. Sequenced material: PBMCs. Here the CDR3 DNA reads TGTGCCACCAGCAGACAGGGCCCGGGAGAGACCCAGTACTTC. Protein product: CATSRQGPGETQYF.